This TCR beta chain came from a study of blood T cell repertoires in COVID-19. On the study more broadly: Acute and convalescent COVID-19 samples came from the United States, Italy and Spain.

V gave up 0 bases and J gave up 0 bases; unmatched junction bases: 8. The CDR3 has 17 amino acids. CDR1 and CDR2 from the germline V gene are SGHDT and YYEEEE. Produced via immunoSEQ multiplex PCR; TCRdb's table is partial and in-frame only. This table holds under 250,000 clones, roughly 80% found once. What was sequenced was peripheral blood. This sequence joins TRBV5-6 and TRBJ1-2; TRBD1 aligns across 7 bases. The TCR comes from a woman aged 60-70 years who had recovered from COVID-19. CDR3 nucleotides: TGTGCCAGCAGCTTGGAGCCGACAGGGAACCCTAACTATGGCTACACCTTC. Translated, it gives CASSLEPTGNPNYGYTF.